The clone carrying this T cell receptor (beta chain) was recorded once. The target antigen is unknown. The PCR used 60 Vbeta and 13 Jbeta primers. This table comes from immunoSEQ multiplex PCR, and its TCRdb copy is limited to in-frame clones, with some not included. Altogether under 250,000 clones are present, around 81% being singletons, with the ten largest covering about 7.3%. The V segment lost 5 bases and the J segment 1 base; nucleotides outside the gene matches: 11. The CDR3 is made up of 17 amino acids. Germline V gives CDR1 SEHNR, CDR2 FQNEAQ (reference sequence). This entry is derived from a study of cytomegalovirus exposure and HLA in healthy donors. Study summary: HLA-typed donors were the source of around 80 million unique TCRs, which an early data release held. Study-wide points: V- and J-gene trimming in TCR beta was tied to a missense DCLRE1C variant by an analysis performed later.

The sample was PBMCs. The rearrangement links TRBV7-9 to TRBJ2-7; 10 bases align to TRBD2. The sequence came from an older woman in good health and CMV-seropositive. DNA of the CDR3: TGTGCCAGCAGCCCAATCTTAGGGACTAGCGATTCCTACGAGCAGTACTTC. Translation gives CASSPILGTSDSYEQYF.